The 13 T cell receptor beta chains reported below all come from one sample, sequenced in a study of CD8+ T cells in alopecia areata. As the sequencing template, cDNA was produced by extracting RNA and reverse transcribing it. Only in-frame clones appear in the TCRdb table, and some are missing; sequencing was by immunoSEQ multiplex PCR. The sample consists of 90,000 to 130,000 clones, 55% to 75% of them appearing once. Input material: CD8+ T cells sorted from blood. All receptors derive from a human donor in good health.

The chain links TRBV9 to TRBJ1-1; D is unclear. The CDR3 consists of 19 residues. CDR1 and CDR2 (germline): SGDLS, YYNGEE. The V end lost 0 bases, the J end lost 0 bases, and 21 bases lay between the germline ends. CDR3 sequence (DNA): TGTGCCAGCAGCGTAGGCCCCTTTGTCTCTGAGGGTCTGAACACTGAAGCTTTCTTT. Encoded protein: CASSVGPFVSEGLNTEAFF.

This chain connects TRBV25-1 to TRBJ2-7; TRBD1 matches at 8 bases. Germline assignment: CDR1 MGHDK and CDR2 SYGVNS. The CDR3 spans 15 residues. The V segment lost 5 bases and the J segment 3 bases; nucleotides outside the gene matches: 9. CDR3 residues: CASSPPQGARYEQYF. CDR3 nucleotide sequence: TGTGCCAGCAGTCCCCCCCAGGGGGCCCGCTACGAGCAGTACTTC.

This clone was seen a few times. The CDR3: CASNPGTSEWYYEQYF. The CDR3 region has the DNA TGTGCCAGCAACCCGGGGACTAGCGAGTGGTATTACGAGCAGTACTTC. The rearrangement joins TRBV7-9 to TRBJ2-7; 10 bases line up with TRBD2. In germline, CDR1 is SEHNR, CDR2 FQNEAQ (reference sequence). Germline trimming cut 7 bases from V and 4 bases from J; bases unmatched to any gene: 13. The CDR3 is made up of 16 amino acids.

The chain carries TRBV7-2 and TRBJ2-5, with TRBD1 matching over 7 bases. With 2 bases clipped from V and 1 base from J, the junction kept 7 bases outside the gene matches. This CDR3 is built from 16 residues. Germline CDR1 is SGHTA and CDR2 is FQGNSA. This CDR3 is CASSLLETGLQETQYF. The CDR3 DNA follows: TGTGCCAGCAGCTTATTGGAGACAGGGCTCCAAGAGACCCAGTACTTC.

To note about this clone: The sample has other DNA sequences that encode this CDR3 too. The chain carries TRBV13 and TRBJ1-2; D not certain. Trimming cost V 0 bases and J 5 bases, with 4 bases left between them. Germline V gene lookup returns CDR1 PRHDT and CDR2 FYEKMQ (reference sequence). The CDR3 contains 12 residues. The CDR3 sequence is CASSLGLYGYTF. The DNA for the CDR3 is TGTGCCAGCAGCTTAGGGCTTTATGGCTACACCTTC.

This clone appeared a single time. This chain joins TRBV7-9 and TRBJ2-5; D is perhaps TRBD1 or TRBD2 (5 bases each). The CDR3 spans 15 residues. Germline V gives CDR1 SEHNR, CDR2 FQNEAQ (reference sequence). Trimming cost V 5 bases and J 1 base, with 14 bases left between them. CDR3: CASSPGTAGQETQYF. The CDR3 nucleotides read TGTGCCAGCAGCCCAGGGACGGCTGGCCAAGAGACCCAGTACTTC.

The rearrangement links TRBV4-2 to TRBJ1-6; 9 positions match TRBD1. Trimming at V came to 2 bases and at J to 3 bases, leaving 8 bases not matched to a gene. Germline values: CDR1 LGHNA, CDR2 YNFKEQ. The CDR3 spans 18 residues. CDR3 protein: CASSQLSGTGIYNSPLHF. The CDR3 DNA reads as TGTGCCAGCAGCCAACTTTCCGGGACAGGGATCTATAATTCACCCCTCCACTTT.

The chain has TRBV6-6 and TRBJ2-7; perhaps TRBD1 as D (5 bases). The length of the CDR3 is 13 residues. V dropped 5 bases and J dropped 3 bases, with 11 bases sitting between them. Germline assignment: CDR1 MNHNY and CDR2 SVGAGI (reference sequence). Here the CDR3 DNA reads TGTGCCAGCAGTCTACAGGAGAACTACGAGCAGTACTTC. It specifies CASSLQENYEQYF.

This chain joins TRBV6-5 and TRBJ2-3, with 7 bases lining up with TRBD2. The CDR3 contains 15 residues. Germline assignment: CDR1 MNHEY and CDR2 SVGAGI. V shed 2 bases and J 2 bases; nucleotides not matched to a gene: 4. CDR3 DNA sequence: TGTGCCAGCAGTTACCTTGGACTAGACACAGATACGCAGTATTTT. It is translated as CASSYLGLDTDTQYF.

The CDR3 region has the DNA TGTGCCAGCAGCTTAGGAGGGCGGGCCTACGAGCAGTACTTC. Translated: CASSLGGRAYEQYF. The chain is built from TRBV13 and TRBJ2-7; a weak D match, TRBD2 (5 bases). The length of the CDR3 is 14 residues. V shed 0 bases and J shed 2 bases, with 8 bases lying between them. Germline V gene sequence: CDR1 PRHDT, CDR2 FYEKMQ (reference sequence).

The chain uses TRBV28 and TRBJ2-2; 12 bases are shared with TRBD2. This CDR3 comprises 15 residues. CDR1 and CDR2 (germline): MDHEN, SYDVKM. The V gene end was trimmed by 2 bases and the J gene end by 6 bases; junction bases not matched to a gene: 1. As DNA, the CDR3 is TGTGCCAGCAGTTTAGCTAGCGGGGGGGCCGGGGAGCTGTTTTTT. Its protein is CASSLASGGAGELFF.

This clone appeared a few times. The CDR3 loop reads CSVEDDGNGEQYF. The DNA for the CDR3 is TGCAGCGTTGAAGATGATGGGAACGGCGAGCAGTACTTC. The rearrangement uses TRBV29-1 and TRBJ2-7, with D unclear. Germline V CDR1 and CDR2: SQVTM, ANQGSEA. This CDR3 spans 13 amino acids. Between the trimmed V and J ends, which lost 0 bases and 6 bases, there was a span of 12 bases.

V gene TRBV6-5 combines with J gene TRBJ2-7; D call uncertain. CDR1 is MNHEY, CDR2 SVGAGI, per germline. The CDR3 has 12 residues. V lost 10 bases and J 5 bases, leaving 15 bases between the germline ends. DNA for the CDR3: TGTGCCACCGGCCAGGTCGGCGACGAGCAGTACTTC. Its translation: CATGQVGDEQYF.